At least ten counts were recorded for the clone carrying this TCR beta chain. Study processing details: By means of reference gene primer amplification, nucleated cell counts were estimated. Clones were read by immunoSEQ multiplex PCR, and TCRdb kept only the in-frame ones, dropping some. D and trimming come from the DNA, and the V and J calls and clone size come from that table. The data hold 60,000 or so clones, with roughly 72% observed a single time. There are 16 residues in the CDR3. V lost 0 bases, J lost 0 bases, and 11 bases lay in between. The germline V gene has CDR1 LGHNA and CDR2 YSLEER. The record originates from a study of blood T cell repertoires in COVID-19. Whole-study context: Sites in the United States, Italy and Spain provided acute and convalescent COVID-19 samples. PBMCs, B-cell-depleted T cells, or T cells provided the cDNA or gDNA that made up the material.

The V gene is TRBV4-3, the J gene TRBJ1-2; maybe TRBD1 (5 bases). Sequencing input: peripheral blood. This sequence originates from a woman aged 45-59 years with active or convalescent COVID-19. Here the CDR3 reads CASSQDIGVANYGYTF. The CDR3 DNA reads TGCGCCAGCAGCCAAGATATAGGGGTAGCTAACTATGGCTACACCTTC.